Listed below are T cell receptor beta chains from one sample, sequenced in a study of siplizumab effects on memory and regulatory T cells. Repertoires were generated with immunoSEQ multiplex PCR, while TCRdb's copy carries only in-frame clones and drops some. The data show tens of thousands of clones, roughly 97% seen once. Sequencing was carried out using naive CD8+ T cells sorted from blood. The receptors here all came from a human donor in good health. CDR3s include the opening cysteine and the closing phenylalanine or tryptophan. Each record gives: CDR3 length, V gene, CDR3 protein.

14 | TRBV28 | CASSFRGLAHEQYF
13 | TRBV27 | CASSLAANSPLHF
20 | TRBV7-6 | CASSLDLWASGGSGDNEQFF
12 | TRBV6-5 | CASSYSNGEQFF
15 | TRBV13 | CASSFGTELHYGYTF
12 | TRBV30 | CAITAGSYGYTF
13 | TRBV21-1 | CASSKLDNQPQHF
15 | TRBV12-5 | CASGLVEGSWSPLHF
14 | TRBV6-1 | CASSGSTVIYGYTF
15 | TRBV4-3 | CASSQDPSGANVLTF
11 | TRBV5-4 | CASSPGDTQYF
17 | TRBV7-6 | CASSLAIGTGGPDTQYF
15 | TRBV28 | CASSLYRGSTDTQYF